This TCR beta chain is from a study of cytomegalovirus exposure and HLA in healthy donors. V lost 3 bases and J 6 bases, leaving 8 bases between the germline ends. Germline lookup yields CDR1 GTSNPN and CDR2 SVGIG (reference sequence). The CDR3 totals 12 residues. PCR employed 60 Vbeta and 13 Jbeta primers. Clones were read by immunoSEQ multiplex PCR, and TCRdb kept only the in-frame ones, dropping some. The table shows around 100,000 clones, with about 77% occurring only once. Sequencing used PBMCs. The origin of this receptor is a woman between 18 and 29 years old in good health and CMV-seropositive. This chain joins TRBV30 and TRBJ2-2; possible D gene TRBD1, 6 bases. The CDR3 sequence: CAWRGQPGELFF. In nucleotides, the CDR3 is TGTGCCTGGAGAGGACAGCCCGGGGAGCTGTTTTTT. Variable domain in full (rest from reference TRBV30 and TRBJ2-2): SQTIHQWPATLVQPVGSPLSLECTVEGTSNPNLYWYRQAAGRGLQLLFYSVGIGQISSEVPQNLSASRPQDRQFILSSKKLLLSDSGFYLCAWRGQPGELFFGEGSRLTVL.